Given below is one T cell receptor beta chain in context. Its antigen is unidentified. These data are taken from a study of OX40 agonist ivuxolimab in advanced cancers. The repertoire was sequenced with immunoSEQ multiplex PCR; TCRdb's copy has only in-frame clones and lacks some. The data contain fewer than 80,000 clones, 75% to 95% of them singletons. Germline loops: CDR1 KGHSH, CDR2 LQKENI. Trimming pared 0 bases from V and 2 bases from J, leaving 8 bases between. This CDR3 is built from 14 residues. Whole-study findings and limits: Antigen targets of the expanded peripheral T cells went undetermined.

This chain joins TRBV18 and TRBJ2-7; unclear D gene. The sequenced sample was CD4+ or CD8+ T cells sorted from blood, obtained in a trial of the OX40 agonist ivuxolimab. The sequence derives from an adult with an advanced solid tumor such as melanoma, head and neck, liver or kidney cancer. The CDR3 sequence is CASSPPTPAYEQYF. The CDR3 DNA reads TGTGCCAGCTCACCACCAACGCCCGCCTACGAGCAGTACTTC.